A single sample gave rise to the 17 T cell receptor beta chains below, sequenced in a study of cytomegalovirus exposure and HLA in healthy donors. PCR amplification relied on 60 Vbeta primers (plus 13 Jbeta primers). Sequencing was performed with immunoSEQ multiplex PCR; in TCRdb, only in-frame clones are kept and a portion is missing. This sample has fewer than 250,000 clones, with about 72% found just once. The sequenced sample was PBMCs. The receptors here all came from a male donor in good health and CMV-seronegative.

The chain carries TRBV19 and TRBJ1-4; no firm D call. The V gene lost 2 bases and the J gene lost 8 bases, with 9 bases spanning the gap. The germline gives CDR1 LNHDA, CDR2 SQIVND (reference sequence). CDR3 length: 13 residues. This chain's CDR3 is CASSIKTGEKLFF. Here the CDR3 DNA reads TGTGCCAGTAGTATAAAGACGGGGGAAAAACTGTTTTTT. Looking up the rest from reference TRBV19 and TRBJ1-4 gives the full variable domain: DGGITQSPKYLFRKEGQNVTLSCEQNLNHDAMYWYRQDPGQGLRLIYYSQIVNDFQKGDIAEGYSVSREKKESFPLTVTSAQKNPTAFYLCASSIKTGEKLFFGSGTQLSVL.

The chain has TRBV27 and TRBJ2-7; TRBD2 agrees at 8 bases. The CDR3 loop spans 18 amino acids. Germline CDR1 MNHEY, CDR2 SMNVEV (reference sequence). The V and J ends lost 3 bases and 2 bases, in that order; junction bases with no gene match: 15. CDR3 region: CASSFLTAGGPDTYEQYF. Here the CDR3 DNA reads TGTGCCAGCAGTTTTCTCACTGCGGGGGGCCCAGACACCTACGAGCAGTACTTC.

V gene TRBV7-9 combines with J gene TRBJ2-1, with TRBD2 as a possible D gene (7 bases). Germline V gene lookup returns CDR1 SEHNR and CDR2 FQNEAQ (reference sequence). This CDR3 is built from 19 residues. The V and J ends lost 5 bases and 7 bases respectively, with 30 bases between them. CDR3 sequence reads: CASSPPWREGLGGDNEQFF. The CDR3 DNA follows: TGTGCCAGCAGCCCCCCGTGGAGGGAGGGCCTTGGGGGCGATAATGAGCAGTTCTTC.

The chain links TRBV28 to TRBJ1-5; D might be TRBD1 (5 bases). There are 15 residues in the CDR3. Trimming removed 6 bases from V and 5 bases from J, with 17 bases in between. Germline V gene sequence: CDR1 MDHEN, CDR2 SYDVKM. DNA for the CDR3: TGTGCCAGCAGGGATGGGGGGGGGACTTATCAGCCCCAGCATTTT. This sequence encodes CASRDGGGTYQPQHF.

The sample holds one count of this clone. The chain couples TRBV10-2 to TRBJ1-2; no definite D call. The V gene lost 4 bases and the J gene lost 7 bases, with 7 bases spanning the gap. This CDR3 region has 11 residues. Germline-derived CDR1 and CDR2 are WSHSY and SAAADI. The CDR3 region has the DNA TGCGCCAGCAGTGCGTCCGGTGGCTACACCTTC. Protein product: CASSASGGYTF.

V usage is TRBV25-1 and J usage is TRBJ2-2; D is undetermined. V lost 1 base to trimming and J lost 5 bases, with 11 bases between them. The CDR3 covers 15 residues. Germline assignment: CDR1 MGHDK and CDR2 SYGVNS. Here the CDR3 DNA reads TGTGCCAGCAGTGAATCTAGACGAATTACCGGGGAGCTGTTTTTT. Its translation is CASSESRRITGELFF.

J is TRBJ2-5 and V is TRBV6-1, with D possibly matching TRBD2 (6 bases). The V end was cut by 7 bases, the J end by 11 bases, with 26 bases between. From germline, CDR1 is MNHNS and CDR2 SASEGT. CDR3 length equals 15 residues. CDR3 sequence: CASTLERDGGREQYF. CDR3 in DNA: TGTGCCAGCACCCTCGAACGGGACGGTGGACGGGAGCAGTACTTC.

The genes are TRBV4-1 and TRBJ2-3, with a tentative D call TRBD2 (5 bases). The germline V gene encodes CDR1 MGHRA and CDR2 YSYEKL. CDR3 length equals 17 residues. Trimming removed 1 base from V and 2 bases from J, with 16 bases in between. CDR3 nucleotide sequence: TGCGCCAGCAGCCAAGTTTTCGGGGAGTGGATCACAGATACGCAGTATTTT. Residues: CASSQVFGEWITDTQYF.

This clone was observed many times. Other DNA sequences in the same sample also yield this CDR3. The rearrangement joins TRBV11-3 to TRBJ1-1; TRBD1 matches 9 bases. V gave up 3 bases and J gave up 3 bases; unmatched junction bases: 5. Germline-derived CDR1 and CDR2 are SGHNT and YENEEA. This CDR3 contains 15 residues. The CDR3 protein is CASSLGQGRDTEAFF. CDR3 nucleotide sequence: TGTGCCAGCAGCTTGGGACAGGGTAGGGACACTGAAGCTTTCTTT.

The gene calls are TRBV28 and TRBJ1-5; 7 nucleotides agree with TRBD1. Germline V gene data show CDR1 as MDHEN and CDR2 as SYDVKM. After removal of 4 bases from V and 2 bases from J, the junction contained 5 bases not matched to a gene. The CDR3 is 15 amino acids. In nucleotides, the CDR3 is TGTGCCAGCAGTTCCCAGGGGGGACGCAATCAGCCCCAGCATTTT. This codes for CASSSQGGRNQPQHF.

This chain joins TRBV5-1 and TRBJ2-3; D is possibly TRBD2 (6 bases). The V gene lost 3 bases and the J gene lost 6 bases, with 23 bases spanning the gap. There are 17 residues in the CDR3. CDR1 and CDR2 (germline): SGHRS, YFSETQ. The CDR3 loop reads CASSSLVRGEGRDTQYF. CDR3 bases: TGCGCCAGCAGCTCCCTTGTGCGGGGTGAGGGGAGGGATACGCAGTATTTT.

As for this clone: Other DNA sequences in the same sample also yield this CDR3. The V gene is TRBV5-1, the J gene TRBJ2-3, with TRBD1 matching 7 bases. This CDR3 is 15 amino acids long. Germline CDR1 reads SGHRS; CDR2 reads YFSETQ. V trimming: 0 bases; J trimming: 2 bases; junction bases outside the gene matches: 3. The CDR3 region has the DNA TGCGCCAGCAGCTTGGAGACAGGGTCCACAGATACGCAGTATTTT. It encodes CASSLETGSTDTQYF.

The chain combines TRBV16 with TRBJ1-1; D not resolved. From germline, CDR1 is KGHSY and CDR2 FQNENV. Between the trimmed V and J ends, which lost 5 bases and 4 bases, there was a span of 11 bases. The CDR3 covers 13 residues. The CDR3 region is CASSDYRGTEAFF. For the CDR3, the DNA is TGTGCCAGCAGCGATTACCGCGGCACTGAAGCTTTCTTT. Filled out from reference TRBV16 and TRBJ1-1, the complete variable domain reads GEEVAQTPKHLVRGEGQKAKLYCAPIKGHSYVFWYQQVLKNEFKFLISFQNENVFDETGMPKERFSAKCLPNSPCSLEIQATKLEDSAVYFCASSDYRGTEAFFGQGTRLTVV.

The chain carries TRBV5-6 and TRBJ1-5; D perhaps matches TRBD1 (5 bases). Trimming pared 4 bases from V and 5 bases from J, leaving 13 bases between. Per germline, CDR1 SGHDT and CDR2 YYEEEE. This CDR3 region has 14 residues. This CDR3 is CASSRTLTDQPQHF. CDR3 DNA sequence: TGTGCCAGCAGCCGGACACTGACTGATCAGCCCCAGCATTTT.

The V gene is TRBV28, the J gene TRBJ2-7; 9 nucleotides agree with TRBD2. The junction had 7 bases not matched to a gene; V was cut back by 2 bases and J by 2 bases. Germline CDR1 and CDR2: MDHEN and SYDVKM. This CDR3 contains 16 residues. The CDR3 is CASSLLTSGSTYEQYF. CDR3 coding DNA: TGTGCCAGCAGTTTACTTACTAGCGGGTCTACCTACGAGCAGTACTTC.

The chain employs TRBV7-3 and TRBJ2-5; 10 bases match TRBD1. This CDR3 is built from 13 residues. V lost 4 bases and J lost 5; bases outside the gene matches: 1. Germline assignment: CDR1 SGHTA and CDR2 FQGTGA. Written as DNA, the CDR3 is TGTGCCAGCAGCTCGGACAGGGGGGAGACCCAGTACTTC. This sequence encodes CASSSDRGETQYF.

This clone appeared a few times. The gene calls are TRBV5-5 and TRBJ2-3; D is unclear. V was trimmed by 0 bases and J by 6 bases, leaving 8 bases between them. The CDR3 sequence is 13 residues long. Germline V gene data show CDR1 as SGHKS and CDR2 as YYEKEE (reference sequence). The CDR3 here is CASSLGQVDTQYF. The CDR3 DNA follows: TGTGCCAGCAGCTTGGGCCAGGTCGATACGCAGTATTTT.